The 25 T cell receptor beta chains in this list originate from one sample, sequenced in a study of CD8 T cells in ankylosing spondylitis. TCRdb passed the 5' RACE reads through MiXCR, listing each CDR3 protein once. The table has about 300,000 distinct CDR3 sequences, more than 20% seen once; the top ten hold around 3.2%. Sequencing was performed on blood, either unsorted or a sorted T cell fraction (not recorded which). Receptors originate from a female donor with ankylosing spondylitis or in good health (not recorded which).

This clonotype was recorded a few times. This chain connects TRBV25-1 to TRBJ1-1, with TRBD1 matching over 9 bases. Per germline, CDR1 MGHDK and CDR2 SYGVNS. The V gene end was trimmed by 4 bases and the J gene end by 6 bases; junction bases not matched to a gene: 6. This CDR3 has 14 amino acids. The CDR3 loop reads CASSADRGGSEAFF. DNA of the CDR3: TGTGCCAGCAGTGCGGACAGGGGAGGATCTGAAGCTTTCTTT. Full variable domain (outside the CDR3, taken from reference TRBV25-1 and TRBJ1-1): EADIYQTPRYLVIGTGKKITLECSQTMGHDKMYWYQQDPGMELHLIHYSYGVNSTEKGDLSSESTVSRIRTEHFPLTLESARPSHTSQYLCASSADRGGSEAFFGQGTRLTVV.

This clonotype was seen at least ten times. The V call is TRBV6-5, the J call TRBJ1-2, with D possibly matching TRBD1 (5 bases). The germline V gene encodes CDR1 MNHEY and CDR2 SVGAGI. The CDR3 has 15 residues. V was clipped by 0 bases and J by 5 bases, with 13 bases between them. The CDR3 reads CASSYSRGRPYGYTF. The CDR3 nucleotides read TGTGCCAGCAGTTACTCGAGGGGCAGGCCGTATGGCTACACCTTC.

This sequence joins TRBV12-3 or TRBV12-4 and TRBJ2-1; D ambiguous. With 7 bases removed from V and 9 bases from J, the gap between germline ends came to 10 bases. The CDR3 is 11 residues long. CDR3 DNA sequence: TGTGCCAGCACCCTGGTGAGTGAGCAGTTCTTC. Amino acid sequence: CASTLVSEQFF.

The chain uses TRBV20-1 and TRBJ2-3, with D hard to call. The CDR3 spans 14 residues. V was clipped by 5 bases and J by 3 bases, with 15 bases between them. CDR1 and CDR2 from the germline V gene are DFQATT and SNEGSKA (reference sequence). The CDR3: CSAPSRRVTDTQYF. The CDR3, as DNA: TGCAGTGCTCCCTCCCGCCGCGTTACAGATACGCAGTATTTT.

Worth noting for this clonotype: One junction end does not reproduce the germline sequence, and a read error may be involved. The chain employs TRBV20-1 and TRBJ2-3; the D gene is possibly TRBD2 (7 bases). Per the germline V gene, CDR1 is DFQATT and CDR2 is SNEGSKA (reference sequence). The CDR3 totals 14 residues. This CDR3 reads CRVLGGRRTDRQYF. The CDR3, as DNA: TGCAGGGTACTTGGCGGGAGAAGGACAGATAGGCAGTATTTT.

This clonotype was observed many times. The genes are TRBV20-1 and TRBJ2-1, with 7 bases matching TRBD2. The CDR3 length is 15 residues. CDR1 is DFQATT and CDR2 is SNEGSKA in the germline V gene (reference sequence). The V segment lost 0 bases and the J segment 4 bases; nucleotides outside the gene matches: 6. The CDR3 sequence: CSARENGRPYNEQFF. The CDR3 DNA follows: TGCAGTGCTAGAGAAAACGGGAGGCCTTACAATGAGCAGTTCTTC.

The chain uses TRBV10-3 and TRBJ1-2, with D unresolved. Trimming left V 5 bases short and J 7 bases short, with 20 bases between. The length of the CDR3 is 15 residues. The germline CDR1 and CDR2 sequences are ENHRY and SYGVKD. DNA for the CDR3: TGTGCCATCAGTCCCGAGAGAACTGGGCCTTTTGGCTACACCTTC. Encoded protein: CAISPERTGPFGYTF.

The CDR3 protein is CASKRQSSYNEQFF. The CDR3 DNA is TGTGCCAGTAAACGACAGAGCTCCTACAATGAGCAGTTCTTC. The J gene is TRBJ2-1, the V gene TRBV6-2 or TRBV6-3, with D possibly matching TRBD1 (5 bases). The germline gives CDR1 MNHEY, CDR2 SVGEGT. V lost 9 bases and J lost 0, with 12 bases in between. CDR3 length: 14 residues.

This clonotype was seen many times. V and J are TRBV5-1 and TRBJ2-5, with D hard to call. The CDR3 sequence is 13 residues long. Germline V gene sequence: CDR1 SGHRS, CDR2 YFSETQ. V shed 2 bases and J shed 5 bases, with 10 bases lying between them. The CDR3 loop is CASSFRVQETQYF. The CDR3 DNA reads TGCGCCAGCAGCTTTCGCGTTCAGGAGACCCAGTACTTC.

The J gene is TRBJ2-1, the V gene TRBV3-1, with TRBD2 identical over 8 bases. Losses at the gene ends were 7 bases for V and 4 bases for J; bases not matched to a gene: 12. CDR1 and CDR2 (germline): LGHDT, YNNKEL (reference sequence). The CDR3 loop spans 16 amino acids. The CDR3 sequence: CASTPLRLAGYNEQFF. The CDR3 DNA reads TGTGCCAGCACCCCCCTAAGGCTAGCGGGTTACAATGAGCAGTTCTTC.

This clonotype has at least ten counts. The gene calls are TRBV29-1 and TRBJ2-7; 7 nucleotides agree with TRBD2. Losses at the gene ends were 6 bases for V and 1 base for J; bases not matched to a gene: 12. The CDR3 is 15 amino acids. Germline CDR1 reads SQVTM; CDR2 reads ANQGSEA. CDR3 sequence reads: CSVQRPGLRSYEQYF. CDR3 in DNA: TGCAGCGTCCAGAGACCGGGACTAAGGTCCTACGAGCAGTACTTC.

This clonotype was counted many times. The chain carries TRBV7-8 and TRBJ1-2; D not certain. Germline V lookup: CDR1 SGHVS, CDR2 FQNEAQ. This CDR3 comprises 13 residues. V shed 0 bases and J shed 1 base, with 3 bases lying between them. The CDR3 sequence: CASSLARNYGYTF. The CDR3 DNA sequence: TGTGCCAGCAGCTTAGCGCGTAACTATGGCTACACCTTC.

This clonotype came up a few times. V usage is TRBV7-9 and J usage is TRBJ1-1, with no clear D. The V and J ends lost 7 bases and 1 base respectively, with 13 bases between them. Germline-derived CDR1 and CDR2 are SEHNR and FQNEAQ (reference sequence). The CDR3 extends over 14 amino acids. CDR3 amino acids: CASTGDSPNTEAFF. In DNA form, the CDR3 reads TGTGCCAGCACCGGGGATTCACCGAACACTGAAGCTTTCTTT.

This clonotype has a count of ten or more. This rearrangement joins TRBV20-1 to TRBJ2-3, with TRBD2 identical over 13 bases. The CDR3 runs to 15 residues. V trimming: 6 bases; J trimming: 5 bases; junction bases outside the gene matches: 8. Germline CDR1 is DFQATT and CDR2 is SNEGSKA (reference sequence). The CDR3 protein is CSAQGLAGSGDTQYF. DNA of the CDR3: TGCAGTGCGCAGGGACTAGCGGGGAGCGGAGATACGCAGTATTTT.

The genes are TRBV10-1 and TRBJ2-3; D gene uncertain. Deletions cut 4 bases from V and 0 bases from J, with 5 bases between. Germline lookup yields CDR1 WNHNN and CDR2 SYGVQD (reference sequence). This CDR3 comprises 13 residues. The DNA of the CDR3 is TGCGCCAGCAGTGTGGATAGCACAGATACGCAGTATTTT. This sequence encodes CASSVDSTDTQYF.

CDR3 sequence (DNA): TGCAGCGTCGCGCCGGGCCAAACTAATGAAAAACTGTTTTTT. Encoded protein: CSVAPGQTNEKLFF. V is TRBV29-1 and J is TRBJ1-4, with unresolved D. The V end was cut by 6 bases, the J end by 1 base, with 12 bases between. The germline gives CDR1 SQVTM, CDR2 ANQGSEA. The CDR3 is 14 amino acids.

This clonotype was seen a handful of times. The chain has TRBV28 and TRBJ2-7; a possible D gene is TRBD2 (6 bases). Germline values: CDR1 MDHEN, CDR2 SYDVKM. CDR3 length: 13 amino acids. Trimming pared 7 bases from V and 1 base from J, leaving 11 bases between. CDR3 DNA: TGTGCCAGCACGGATAGCGGATCCTACGAGCAGTACTTC. Protein product: CASTDSGSYEQYF.

The genes are TRBV28 and TRBJ2-1, with 7 bases that match TRBD2. The CDR3 extends over 15 amino acids. V shed 2 bases, J shed 6 bases, and the junction held 7 bases outside the gene matches. Per the germline V gene, CDR1 is MDHEN and CDR2 is SYDVKM. CDR3 sequence reads: CASSLRRGMGNEQFF. The CDR3 DNA follows: TGTGCCAGCAGTTTACGGCGGGGGATGGGCAATGAGCAGTTCTTC.

This clonotype was counted a few times. The chain couples TRBV10-3 to TRBJ1-5; no definite D call. V shed 3 bases and J shed 3 bases, with 12 bases lying between them. Germline CDR1 and CDR2: ENHRY and SYGVKD. The CDR3 covers 15 residues. For the CDR3, the DNA is TGTGCCATCAGTGACCCAAGGCAGGACAATCAGCCCCAGCATTTT. Translated: CAISDPRQDNQPQHF.

The chain combines TRBV27 with TRBJ1-5; perhaps TRBD1 as D (5 bases). Trimming took off 6 bases at V and 9 bases at J, with 15 bases between the two ends. Germline V gene lookup returns CDR1 MNHEY and CDR2 SMNVEV (reference sequence). CDR3 length equals 13 residues. The CDR3 reads CASRYGGRGPQHF. CDR3 nucleotides: TGTGCCAGCAGGTACGGGGGGAGGGGGCCCCAGCATTTT.

The chain recombines TRBV4-3 with TRBJ1-6; 7 nucleotides align to TRBD1. The CDR3 extends over 18 amino acids. Trimming at V came to 0 bases and at J to 8 bases, leaving 13 bases not matched to a gene. Germline V lookup: CDR1 LGHNA, CDR2 YSLEER. The CDR3, as DNA: TGCGCCAGCAGCCAAGATCCGGGAGGGGGCAGTTCAGATTCACCCCTCCACTTT. This gives the protein CASSQDPGGGSSDSPLHF.

This clonotype occurred many times. This chain uses TRBV20-1 with TRBJ2-7; no clear D. Trimming took 5 bases from V and 5 from J, leaving 13 bases between them. Germline CDR1 DFQATT, CDR2 SNEGSKA (reference sequence). The CDR3 spans 12 residues. The DNA of the CDR3 is TGCAGTGCTCAGTACGGGTCTGACGAGCAGTACTTC. As protein: CSAQYGSDEQYF.

V is TRBV5-4 and J is TRBJ1-1; D perhaps matches TRBD1 (5 bases). The V end was cut by 2 bases, the J end by 3 bases, with 11 bases between. This CDR3 comprises 14 residues. Germline assignment: CDR1 SGHNT and CDR2 YYREEE (reference sequence). CDR3 sequence: CASSFPGRDTEAFF. CDR3 DNA sequence: TGTGCCAGCAGCTTTCCGGGACGTGACACTGAAGCTTTCTTT.

This clonotype was counted ten times or more. The V and J genes are TRBV20-1 and TRBJ1-2; D gene uncertain. The V gene's germline CDR1 is DFQATT and CDR2 SNEGSKA (reference sequence). Deletions cut 4 bases from V and 4 bases from J, with 7 bases between. The CDR3 is made up of 11 amino acids. CDR3 DNA sequence: TGCAGTGCTAATGCAGTCTATGGCTACACCTTC. Translated, it gives CSANAVYGYTF.

CDR3 sequence (DNA): TGCAGCGTTGTCAGGAATAGCCGAACCGGGGAGCTGTTTTTT. Protein product: CSVVRNSRTGELFF. The rearrangement joins TRBV29-1 to TRBJ2-2; D not resolved. This CDR3 region has 14 residues. Germline V gene data show CDR1 as SQVTM and CDR2 as ANQGSEA. V was pared by 4 bases and J by 5 bases, with 14 bases between.